Below are 10 T cell receptor beta chains sequenced from a single sample in a study of cytomegalovirus exposure and HLA in healthy donors. Assay used: immunoSEQ multiplex PCR; TCRdb lists only in-frame clones, some missing. The table has tens of thousands of clones, about 97% seen once. Sequencing was carried out using PBMCs. The receptors come from a man aged 25-45 years in good health and CMV-seropositive.

The chain recombines TRBV29-1 with TRBJ2-2; D is perhaps TRBD2 (6 bases). Germline V CDR1 and CDR2: SQVTM, ANQGSEA. This CDR3 is 12 amino acids long. Trimming took off 8 bases at V and 5 bases at J, with 12 bases between the two ends. This chain's CDR3 is CSILRGTGELFF. The CDR3 nucleotides are TGCAGCATCCTGCGGGGTACCGGGGAGCTGTTTTTT.

The V and J genes are TRBV29-1 and TRBJ1-2; TRBD1 might be the D (6 bases). Germline CDR1 reads SQVTM; CDR2 reads ANQGSEA. CDR3 length: 14 residues. V was shortened by 6 bases and J by 4 bases, with 18 bases between the two germline ends. The CDR3, as DNA: TGCAGCGTGCACAGGGTGGGGGTTGTCTATGGCTACACCTTC. This gives the protein CSVHRVGVVYGYTF.

The chain is built from TRBV2 and TRBJ2-3, with unresolved D. This CDR3 spans 13 amino acids. V lost 4 bases and J 6 bases, leaving 11 bases between the germline ends. CDR1 and CDR2 (germline): SNHLY, FYNNEI. This CDR3 reads CASSVFLRDTQYF. The DNA of the CDR3 is TGTGCCAGCAGTGTATTCCTTCGGGATACGCAGTATTTT.

This clone occurred once. This sequence joins TRBV9 and TRBJ2-7; 9 nucleotides match TRBD1. The CDR3 has 15 amino acids. With 4 bases clipped from V and 4 bases from J, the junction kept 9 bases outside the gene matches. Germline V CDR1 and CDR2: SGDLS, YYNGEE. The DNA for the CDR3 is TGTGCCAGCAGCAGGACCGGGACAGGGTTATACGAGCAGTACTTC. Its translation is CASSRTGTGLYEQYF.

The chain is built from TRBV5-1 and TRBJ2-2; D possibly corresponds to TRBD2 (6 bases). The CDR3 has 13 amino acids. The V end was cut by 7 bases, the J end by 4 bases, with 11 bases between. Germline CDR1 and CDR2: SGHRS and YFSETQ. The CDR3 bases are TGCGCCAGCTCTAACGGGGGCACCGGGGAGCTGTTTTTT. The encoded protein is CASSNGGTGELFF. The full variable domain, with the rest looked up from reference TRBV5-1 and TRBJ2-2, is KAGVTQTPRYLIKTRGQQVTLSCSPISGHRSVSWYQQTPGQGLQFLFEYFSETQRNKGNFPGRFSGRQFSNSRSEMNVSTLELGDSALYLCASSNGGTGELFFGEGSRLTVL.

The chain employs TRBV27 and TRBJ2-3, with TRBD2 matching 8 bases. The J segment lost 6 bases and the V segment lost 0 bases, leaving 5 bases of the junction unmatched. The CDR3 is 15 residues long. Germline V gene lookup returns CDR1 MNHEY and CDR2 SMNVEV (reference sequence). CDR3 protein: CASSLSSGGPDTQYF. CDR3 bases: TGTGCCAGCAGTTTATCGTCGGGAGGGCCGGATACGCAGTATTTT.

The CDR3 spells CASSEWGLDRSGSYNEQFF. CDR3 bases: TGTGCCAGCAGTGAATGGGGACTAGACCGCAGCGGCTCCTACAATGAGCAGTTCTTC. The V gene is TRBV6-1, the J gene TRBJ2-1; TRBD2 matches at 8 bases. V shed 2 bases, J shed 0 bases, and the junction held 12 bases outside the gene matches. CDR1 and CDR2 (germline): MNHNS, SASEGT. This CDR3 contains 19 residues.

The rearrangement uses TRBV28 and TRBJ2-4; 10 nucleotides line up with TRBD2. The CDR3 has 17 amino acids. Germline V gene lookup returns CDR1 MDHEN and CDR2 SYDVKM. V lost 7 bases, J lost 2 bases, and 11 bases stayed unmatched. The CDR3 region is CASTGASGSRSKNIQYF. CDR3 DNA sequence: TGTGCCAGCACCGGGGCTAGCGGGAGTAGGTCCAAAAACATTCAGTACTTC.

The V and J genes are TRBV7-3 and TRBJ2-5; 9 bases agree with TRBD1. The CDR3 contains 16 residues. V lost 5 bases, J lost 4 bases, and 11 bases stayed unmatched. CDR1 and CDR2 from the germline V gene are SGHTA and FQGTGA. In nucleotides, the CDR3 is TGTGCCAGCAGCGCCTACGCACGGGACAGGGTAGAGACCCAGTACTTC. Residues: CASSAYARDRVETQYF.

The chain links TRBV11-3 to TRBJ1-1; a weak D match, TRBD1 (6 bases). V gave up 8 bases and J gave up 8 bases, with 18 bases separating them. CDR3 length: 13 residues. The germline CDR1 and CDR2 sequences are SGHNT and YENEEA. The CDR3 DNA reads TGTGCCAGCGCAACGAGGGGGGGTTCGGAAGCTTTCTTT. This gives the protein CASATRGGSEAFF.